The 28 T cell receptor beta chains listed next were all sequenced from one sample in a study of CD8 T cells in ankylosing spondylitis. Points from the study as a whole: Characteristic of ankylosing spondylitis blood, it appeared, was a TCR beta motif comprising roughly 8 highly homologous variants.

Their target antigens are unknown. TCRdb passed the 5' RACE reads through MiXCR, listing each CDR3 protein once. The repertoire includes hundreds of thousands of distinct CDR3 sequences, about 12% of them detected once, and nearly 7% sits in the top ten. The sample taken for sequencing was blood, either unsorted or a sorted T cell fraction (not recorded which). These receptors were taken from a male donor with ankylosing spondylitis.

This clonotype was seen a handful of times. This sequence joins TRBV5-4 and TRBJ2-3; D assignment may be TRBD1 or TRBD2 (5 bases each). The CDR3 runs to 14 residues. V lost 5 bases and J 0 bases, leaving 10 bases between the germline ends. Germline lookup yields CDR1 SGHNT and CDR2 YYREEE (reference sequence). CDR3 residues: CASRGRSSTDTQYF. CDR3 nucleotides: TGTGCCAGCAGGGGACGGAGTAGCACAGATACGCAGTATTTT.

This clonotype was observed a few times. V and J are TRBV14 and TRBJ2-3; no clear D gene. Germline V CDR1 and CDR2: SGHDN, FVKESK. This CDR3 contains 15 residues. With 1 base removed from V and 1 base from J, the gap between germline ends came to 9 bases. CDR3: CASSQASFGTDTQYF. CDR3 nucleotide sequence: TGTGCCAGCAGCCAAGCCTCCTTCGGCACAGATACGCAGTATTTT.

This chain connects TRBV9 to TRBJ2-1; D gene unclear. Germline V gene sequence: CDR1 SGDLS, CDR2 YYNGEE. V gave up 2 bases and J gave up 0 bases, with 9 bases separating them. CDR3 length: 15 residues. The CDR3 nucleotides are TGTGCCAGCAGCGTGATGAGGAGCTCCTACAATGAGCAGTTCTTC. It codes for CASSVMRSSYNEQFF.

The chain employs TRBV7-2 and TRBJ2-3; tentative D call: TRBD2 (5 bases). The V gene's germline CDR1 is SGHTA and CDR2 FQGNSA. The germline V and J ends were trimmed by 0 bases and 0 bases, with 13 bases remaining between them. The CDR3 consists of 17 residues. This CDR3 reads CASSLAFGKTSTDTQYF. CDR3 coding DNA: TGTGCCAGCAGCTTAGCGTTCGGGAAAACTAGCACAGATACGCAGTATTTT.

V usage is TRBV21-1 and J usage is TRBJ2-7; the table calls TRBD1, which could not be checked here. TRBV21-1 is designated a pseudogene. The CDR3 runs 13 residues. The CDR3 sequence is CASSPLRSYEQYV. CDR3 nucleotide sequence: TGTGCCAGCAGCCCCCTACGCTCCTACGAGCAGTACGTC.

The chain couples TRBV18 to TRBJ2-3, with 8 bases lining up with TRBD2. This CDR3 contains 15 residues. V lost 2 bases, J lost 3 bases, and 4 bases stayed unmatched. In germline, CDR1 is KGHSH, CDR2 LQKENI. CDR3 sequence reads: CASSPVSSGTDTQYF. CDR3 bases: TGTGCCAGCTCACCAGTCTCTAGCGGGACAGATACGCAGTATTTT.

This clonotype was observed a few times. V is TRBV3-1 and J is TRBJ2-3; TRBD2 agrees at 10 bases. The CDR3 runs 18 residues. V lost 1 base, J lost 4 bases, and 11 bases stayed unmatched. Germline V lookup: CDR1 LGHDT, CDR2 YNNKEL (reference sequence). CDR3 nucleotide sequence: TGTGCCAGCAGCCAAGTTCCCGCTAGCGGGAGTTCCTCAGATACGCAGTATTTT. Translation: CASSQVPASGSSSDTQYF.

The genes are TRBV7-9 and TRBJ2-1; weak D call: TRBD2 (6 bases). Germline V CDR1 and CDR2: SEHNR, FQNEAQ (reference sequence). The CDR3 extends over 17 amino acids. Trimming pared 2 bases from V and 5 bases from J, leaving 19 bases between. The CDR3, as DNA: TGTGCCAGCAGCTTACCCGATAGGGGACTGATAGACAATGAGCAGTTCTTC. Its translation is CASSLPDRGLIDNEQFF.

The genes are TRBV6-1 and TRBJ2-6; no firm D call. V was trimmed by 7 bases and J by 4 bases, leaving 17 bases between them. Germline loops: CDR1 MNHNS, CDR2 SASEGT. The CDR3 contains 16 residues. The CDR3 bases are TGTGCCAGCACTCCGTGGCACCTATCCGGGGCCAACGTCCTGACTTTC. This sequence encodes CASTPWHLSGANVLTF.

The chain recombines TRBV9 with TRBJ1-1; D may be TRBD1 (6 bases). The V end was cut by 0 bases, the J end by 5 bases, with 14 bases between. Per the germline V gene, CDR1 is SGDLS and CDR2 is YYNGEE. The CDR3 has 15 amino acids. This chain's CDR3 is CASSVGQGSGTEAFF. The CDR3 bases are TGTGCCAGCAGCGTAGGGCAGGGGTCGGGAACTGAAGCTTTCTTT.

This chain joins TRBV27 and TRBJ2-7; D is perhaps TRBD2 (6 bases). V dropped 3 bases and J dropped 2 bases, with 11 bases sitting between them. Germline CDR1 and CDR2: MNHEY and SMNVEV (reference sequence). CDR3 length: 14 amino acids. CDR3 in amino acids: CASSFAGFTYEQYF. CDR3 coding DNA: TGTGCCAGCAGTTTTGCGGGGTTTACCTACGAGCAGTACTTC.

The chain uses TRBV10-3 and TRBJ1-1; TRBD1 aligns across 9 bases. Unmatched junction bases numbered 17, after V lost 6 bases and J lost 3 bases. CDR1 and CDR2 (germline): ENHRY, SYGVKD. This CDR3 region has 18 residues. The CDR3 protein is CAIRLTGTGSGEDTEAFF. The CDR3 bases are TGTGCCATCAGGCTTACCGGGACAGGGTCTGGGGAGGACACTGAAGCTTTCTTT.

The chain joins TRBV20-1 to TRBJ1-1, with 7 bases that match TRBD1. V was clipped by 3 bases and J by 0 bases; unmatched bases: 4. Germline CDR1 DFQATT, CDR2 SNEGSKA (reference sequence). CDR3 length: 14 residues. The CDR3 nucleotides read TGCAGTGCTAGCCGGACAGGCTTGAACACTGAAGCTTTCTTT. Translation gives CSASRTGLNTEAFF.

This clonotype was counted at least ten times. V gene TRBV29-1 combines with J gene TRBJ2-1; D unresolved. This CDR3 is 11 amino acids long. Germline values: CDR1 SQVTM, CDR2 ANQGSEA. This chain's CDR3 is CTANSYNEQFF. As DNA, the CDR3 is TGCACCGCCAATTCATACAATGAGCAGTTCTTC.

The chain couples TRBV7-9 to TRBJ1-2; 9 bases align to TRBD1. The V and J ends lost 5 bases and 6 bases, in that order; junction bases with no gene match: 7. This CDR3 spans 14 amino acids. From germline, CDR1 is SEHNR and CDR2 FQNEAQ (reference sequence). CDR3 coding DNA: TGTGCCAGCAGCGGACGGACAGGGGCTGATGGCTACACCTTC. Its translation is CASSGRTGADGYTF.

The chain employs TRBV3-1 and TRBJ2-1, with D hard to call. CDR1 is LGHDT and CDR2 is YNNKEL in the germline V gene (reference sequence). The CDR3 spans 14 residues. V was pared by 0 bases and J by 3 bases, with 6 bases between. The CDR3 region is CASSQDQVYNEQFF. In nucleotides, the CDR3 is TGTGCCAGCAGCCAAGATCAGGTCTACAATGAGCAGTTCTTC.

Here the CDR3 reads CASSPRTSAHHEQFF. DNA for the CDR3: TGTGCCAGCAGCCCTAGGACTAGCGCTCACCATGAGCAGTTCTTC. V gene TRBV9 combines with J gene TRBJ2-1; 9 bases align to TRBD2. Looked up from germline, CDR1 is SGDLS and CDR2 is YYNGEE. The V segment lost 4 bases and the J segment 8 bases; nucleotides outside the gene matches: 10. The CDR3 runs 15 residues.

V usage is TRBV7-9 and J usage is TRBJ2-7; 9 bases align to TRBD1. The trim removed 10 bases at V and 1 base at J, leaving 5 bases unmatched. The CDR3 length is 13 residues. Looked up from germline, CDR1 is SEHNR and CDR2 is FQNEAQ (reference sequence). In DNA, the CDR3 is TGTGCCATCGACAGGGGGAAGTCCTACGAGCAGTACGTC. This sequence encodes CAIDRGKSYEQYV.

The J gene is TRBJ2-1, the V gene TRBV15; D is possibly TRBD2 (6 bases). Trimming pared 3 bases from V and 10 bases from J, leaving 10 bases between. The CDR3 totals 12 residues. The germline gives CDR1 LNHNV, CDR2 YYDKDF (reference sequence). CDR3 DNA: TGTGCCACCAGCAGGGGCCGGGAGGAGCAGTTCTTC. This codes for CATSRGREEQFF.

V gene TRBV5-6 combines with J gene TRBJ1-2; D is uncertain. The CDR3 spans 14 residues. Germline loops: CDR1 SGHDT, CDR2 YYEEEE. The V gene lost 0 bases and the J gene lost 5 bases, with 11 bases spanning the gap. DNA for the CDR3: TGTGCCAGCAGCTTGGGGCAGCGAGAATATGGCTACACCTTC. It codes for CASSLGQREYGYTF. The entire variable domain, with the rest obtained from reference TRBV5-6 and TRBJ1-2, is as follows: DAGVTQSPTHLIKTRGQQVTLRCSPKSGHDTVSWYQQALGQGPQFIFQYYEEEERQRGNFPDRFSGHQFPNYSSELNVNALLLGDSALYLCASSLGQREYGYTFGSGTRLTVV.

This clonotype was detected ten times or more. The V gene is TRBV27, the J gene TRBJ2-5; D gene unclear. Trimming removed 2 bases from V and 2 bases from J, with 12 bases in between. This CDR3 region has 15 residues. Germline V gene data show CDR1 as MNHEY and CDR2 as SMNVEV (reference sequence). In DNA form, the CDR3 reads TGTGCCAGCAGTTTAGTTGGGTTGTATCAAGAGACCCAGTACTTC. It is translated as CASSLVGLYQETQYF.

The CDR3 bases are TGTGCCTGGAGTGTCCGGGAGGGCCTCGGGGCCAACGTCCTGACTTTC. It specifies CAWSVREGLGANVLTF. The V call is TRBV30, the J call TRBJ2-6; 8 bases align to TRBD2. After removal of 0 bases from V and 4 bases from J, the junction contained 5 bases not matched to a gene. From germline, CDR1 is GTSNPN and CDR2 SVGIG (reference sequence). This CDR3 contains 16 residues.

This clonotype was observed a handful of times. V gene TRBV6-1 combines with J gene TRBJ1-1; 7 nucleotides match TRBD1. Germline V gene lookup returns CDR1 MNHNS and CDR2 SASEGT. Trimming at V came to 3 bases and at J to 3 bases, leaving 1 base not matched to a gene. This CDR3 comprises 13 residues. The DNA of the CDR3 is TGTGCCAGCAGTGATGACAGGGACACTGAAGCTTTCTTT. It encodes CASSDDRDTEAFF.

This clonotype was counted between two and nine times. The rearrangement uses TRBV6-5 and TRBJ2-5; D ambiguous. V lost 7 bases and J lost 5, with 8 bases in between. Germline CDR1 reads MNHEY; CDR2 reads SVGAGI. There are 11 residues in the CDR3. CDR3 nucleotide sequence: TGTGCCAGCACAGCAGACGAGACCCAGTACTTC. It translates to CASTADETQYF.

This clonotype was seen a handful of times. The V gene is TRBV4-2, the J gene TRBJ2-7, with 14 nucleotides matching TRBD2. V was clipped by 0 bases and J by 2 bases; unmatched bases: 9. Germline assignment: CDR1 LGHNA and CDR2 YNFKEQ. CDR3 length: 19 amino acids. CDR3 DNA: TGTGCCAGCAGCCAAGATCTGACTAGCGGGAGGGCCATCGCCTACGAGCAGTACTTC. This sequence encodes CASSQDLTSGRAIAYEQYF.

CDR3 in DNA: TGCGCCAGCAGCCGAACCGGGACCGAGGAGGGCTACACCTTC. Amino acid sequence: CASSRTGTEEGYTF. V is TRBV5-1 and J is TRBJ1-2; D may be TRBD1 (5 bases). CDR1 and CDR2 from the germline V gene are SGHRS and YFSETQ. The V end lost 4 bases, the J end lost 8 bases, and 18 bases lay between the germline ends. The CDR3 extends over 14 amino acids.

In its sample, this clonotype was seen a few times. This sequence joins TRBV5-1 and TRBJ2-2; 14 bases line up with TRBD2. The CDR3 has 16 residues. Germline V CDR1 and CDR2: SGHRS, YFSETQ. With 4 bases clipped from V and 7 bases from J, the junction kept 6 bases outside the gene matches. The DNA for the CDR3 is TGCGCCAGCAGCCCCGGGACTAGCGGGAGTCACGGGGAGCTGTTTTTT. Protein: CASSPGTSGSHGELFF.

This clonotype has ten or more counts. The chain joins TRBV5-1 to TRBJ1-5; a possible D gene is TRBD1 (6 bases). The ends were cut back, 2 bases at V and 5 bases at J, with 11 bases in the middle. CDR3 length: 14 amino acids. Germline assignment: CDR1 SGHRS and CDR2 YFSETQ. CDR3 nucleotides: TGCGCCAGCAGCTTATCGGGGGCCGATCAGCCCCAGCATTTT. Protein product: CASSLSGADQPQHF.